This TCR beta chain was sequenced in a study of T-cell memory formation after mild COVID-19. Study information: Largely, TCR clusters stayed within a single donor.

V was pared by 2 bases and J by 5 bases, with 9 bases between. CDR1 and CDR2 (germline): ENHRY, SYGVKD. The CDR3 consists of 14 residues. TCRdb passed the 5' RACE reads through MiXCR, listing each CDR3 protein once. The sample lists 310,000 or so distinct CDR3 sequences, less than 20% occurring once. This TCR came from a man between 18 and 29 years old who had mild COVID-19 (a few samples of this study predate the infection). Cell type and time point are not known. The chain carries TRBV10-3 and TRBJ2-2; D may be TRBD1 (6 bases). Source material: PBMCs or a T cell subset sorted from them (not recorded which). The CDR3 DNA reads as TGTGCCATCAGTGAGAGGGGGAGTACCGGGGAGCTGTTTTTT. Translating gives CAISERGSTGELFF.